The rows below give T cell receptor beta chains drawn from one sample of a study of regulatory T cells in long-lasting Graves disease. TCRdb reanalysed the multiplex PCR reads using MiXCR and keeps one entry per CDR3 protein. The profile shows a few hundred thousand distinct CDR3 sequences, around 24% of them singletons. This specimen consisted of peripheral blood mononuclear cells (PBMCs), obtained when the disease was refractory, from a patient treated with antithyroid drugs. The receptors originated from a female donor with Graves disease. Both conserved end residues are part of each CDR3. The order of the fields is CDR3 length, V gene, CDR3 protein.

>15|TRBV5-6
CASSLGSGISYGYTF
>14|TRBV28
CASNPVPSNQPQHF
>14|TRBV7-2
CASRRYGNSYEQYF
>15|TRBV12-3/TRBV12-4
CASSPTRIAKNIQYF
>11|TRBV7-9
CASRDSGGYTF
>16|TRBV14
CASSQLYRQGQETQYF
>17|TRBV3-1
CASSPSPGTNTQETQYF
>15|TRBV6-1
CASNGLAGVTGELFF
>12|TRBV5-1
CASSLVRGEQYF
>16|TRBV5-1
CASSARPTGGTGELFF
>13|TRBV19
CASSMTLPETQYF